This T cell receptor (beta chain) was retrieved from a study of T cell responses to AZD1222 COVID-19 vaccine (dated by TCRdb to about 2021). For context, the study as a whole: TCR sequencing covered roughly 230 trial participants: 200 to 220 given two doses of AZD1222 and 26 given two doses of MenACWY control vaccine. Enrollment into the trials was organized by age into subgroups of 18-55, 56-69 and 70-plus years, and those subgroups contained roughly 150, 30 and 60 TCR-sequenced participants, respectively. Paper-wide results and their limitations: No day 14 peak-response samples were available, so repertoires were characterized only after the peak T cell response. Reportedly, almost half of the unique spike-specific TCRs recognized epitopes lying outside the regions that are mutated in the B.1.351 and B.1.1.7 variants. In the small 56-69-year group, the increase in depth fell short of significance, most likely because of low power. Vaccine-associated CD4 TCRs spanned the whole spike protein, with dominant responses in regions 160-218 and 743-854. Participants were mostly white British and included more females than males, and it was suggested by the authors that clonal diversity may have been underestimated. After two AZD1222 doses, spike-specific TCR breadth and depth were significantly higher than at day 0 and than in MenACWY recipients. Conclusions about previously exposed vaccinees are limited because only six or seven AZD1222 recipients were SARS-CoV-2 seropositive at baseline.

The germline V gene encodes CDR1 MNHEY and CDR2 SMNVEV (reference sequence). Trimmed from V: 0 bases; trimmed from J: 10 bases; junction bases lacking a gene match: 9. The CDR3 covers 15 residues, taking in both the cysteine and the phenylalanine. The entry retains the CDR3 DNA only, 45 bases that are in frame from base 1. The CDR3 regions of human TCRbeta chains were analyzed by immunosequencing. The authors' pipeline ran thus. TCRs in the repertoires were compared against a reference library of SARS-CoV-2-specific TCRs that had been generated with the MIRA antigen-specificity platform. Breadth was defined as the fraction of unique TCRs that were SARS-CoV-2-associated, and depth was defined as the fraction of total T cells that were SARS-CoV-2-associated. Using the MIRA data, each spike-specific TCR was mapped to the spike region that the TCR reacts to and placed in a CD4 or CD8 class. Log10-transformed breadth and depth values were compared by one-way ANOVA with Sidak's multiple comparisons tests. Drawn from immuneACCESS, this table holds only the in-frame rearrangements with V and J called that TCRdb kept. Clones are partly lost; checked studies trace under half to an unresolved V gene and leave the rest unexplained. The DNA gave D and trimming, while V, J and clone size come from that table. For this sample the table gives roughly 50,000 clones, of which 80% to 90% were detected only once. The ten largest clonotypes hold around 7.3% of the sample.

The time point label, read with the paper, signifies: about 28 days (+/-7) after the second vaccine dose. AZD1222 recipients with second doses at about 4 weeks or about 12 weeks were pooled, because spike-specific TCR depth and breadth did not differ between schedules. Vaccinee samples were obtained from the UK trials COV001 and COV002, which included a single-blind randomized controlled phase 2/3 trial of AZD1222 (ChAdOx1 nCoV-19) in healthy adults. Trial participant PBMC samples were collected at day 0 and day 28 after the second dose for TCRbeta chain sequencing. Regarding this clone: Its specific antigen is unknown. The sample holds no much larger clone one base away, and base qualities are not on file.

This chain joins TRBV27 to TRBJ2-1, with 7 bases in between that match TRBD1. Material: peripheral blood, obtained 28 days after the second AZD1222 dose. The sequence derives from an adult who received the AZD1222 COVID-19 vaccine. The DNA reads as follows: TGTGCCAGCAGTTTATCCGGACAGGCGCTATTGGAGCAGTTCTTC. Its protein reads: CASSLSGQALLEQFF.